A selection of T cell receptor beta chains follows, all from one sample in a study of T cell responses to AZD1222 COVID-19 vaccine. The method was immunoSEQ multiplex PCR; TCRdb's version includes in-frame clones alone and lacks a portion of them. The sample holds 150,000 to 250,000 clones, more than 85% seen once. The sample here was peripheral blood, taken 28 days after the second AZD1222 dose. All receptors derive from an adult who received the AZD1222 COVID-19 vaccine. Each CDR3 is given without its conserved first and last residue. Fields, in order: J gene, clone size, V gene, CDR3 protein. A clone size is listed for some rows: how often the clone was seen (once, few, many), or a class if it is expanded.

j_gene: TRBJ1-1; abundance: -; v_gene: TRBV27; CDR3aa: ASSLGGSTEAF
j_gene: TRBJ1-2; abundance: -; v_gene: TRBV7-2; CDR3aa: ASSLEYFRDGYT
j_gene: TRBJ1-4; abundance: -; v_gene: TRBV28; CDR3aa: ASSPGGADNEKLF
j_gene: TRBJ1-5; abundance: -; v_gene: TRBV3-1/TRBV3-2; CDR3aa: ASSQTGGHQPQH
j_gene: TRBJ2-3; abundance: -; v_gene: TRBV2; CDR3aa: ASSEWGLAGATDTQY
j_gene: TRBJ2-7; abundance: -; v_gene: TRBV28; CDR3aa: ASNPARSYEQY
j_gene: TRBJ2-3; abundance: -; v_gene: TRBV3-1/TRBV3-2; CDR3aa: ASSQDCGSVADTQY
j_gene: TRBJ1-2; abundance: few; v_gene: TRBV7-9; CDR3aa: ASSLGIQDGYT
j_gene: TRBJ1-5; abundance: -; v_gene: TRBV6-5; CDR3aa: ASSYHRDSNQPQH
j_gene: TRBJ2-3; abundance: -; v_gene: TRBV28; CDR3aa: ASSLGLASTDTQY
j_gene: TRBJ1-3; abundance: once; v_gene: TRBV24-1; CDR3aa: ATSDPSGNTIY
j_gene: TRBJ2-2; abundance: once; v_gene: TRBV4-1; CDR3aa: ASSQPLARNTGELF
j_gene: TRBJ2-2; abundance: -; v_gene: TRBV4-1; CDR3aa: ASSQPSADTGELF
j_gene: TRBJ1-2; abundance: few; v_gene: TRBV6-5; CDR3aa: ASSYGGGYGYT
j_gene: TRBJ2-1; abundance: -; v_gene: TRBV5-1; CDR3aa: ASRREGSYNEQF
j_gene: TRBJ1-5; abundance: -; v_gene: TRBV19; CDR3aa: ASSIVTNQPQH
j_gene: TRBJ2-7; abundance: -; v_gene: TRBV7-9; CDR3aa: ASSLSGRQHEQY
j_gene: TRBJ1-4; abundance: -; v_gene: TRBV28; CDR3aa: ASSPQGARPRNEKLF
j_gene: TRBJ2-7; abundance: once; v_gene: TRBV5-1; CDR3aa: ASSLGTPVYEQY
j_gene: TRBJ2-3; abundance: -; v_gene: TRBV10-1; CDR3aa: ASSFGTSRADTQY
j_gene: TRBJ2-1; abundance: -; v_gene: TRBV5-1; CDR3aa: ASRAGLAGYNEQF
j_gene: TRBJ2-7; abundance: -; v_gene: TRBV30; CDR3aa: AGGRSGSLYEQY
j_gene: TRBJ2-1; abundance: -; v_gene: TRBV6-5; CDR3aa: ASSLESGAGEQF
j_gene: TRBJ1-6; abundance: -; v_gene: TRBV28; CDR3aa: ASSSTGGRSPLH
j_gene: TRBJ2-1; abundance: few; v_gene: TRBV6-2/TRBV6-3; CDR3aa: ASSSTGQAYNEQF
j_gene: TRBJ1-1; abundance: -; v_gene: TRBV7-9; CDR3aa: ASSLGLRTEAF
j_gene: TRBJ1-1; abundance: -; v_gene: TRBV6-4; CDR3aa: ASSSGTGGGKAF
j_gene: TRBJ1-3; abundance: -; v_gene: TRBV6-5; CDR3aa: ASSKQPFSGNTIY
j_gene: TRBJ2-7; abundance: -; v_gene: TRBV3-1/TRBV3-2; CDR3aa: ASSQSWGGEQY
j_gene: TRBJ2-5; abundance: -; v_gene: TRBV7-8; CDR3aa: ASSPGVQGAETQY
j_gene: TRBJ2-7; abundance: -; v_gene: TRBV11-2; CDR3aa: ASSPPDRHWDEQY
j_gene: TRBJ1-3; abundance: once; v_gene: TRBV4-1; CDR3aa: ASRLGDRDPNTIY
j_gene: TRBJ2-7; abundance: once; v_gene: TRBV5-1; CDR3aa: ASSWTSGAGGSYEQY
j_gene: TRBJ2-1; abundance: -; v_gene: TRBV28; CDR3aa: ASSLQAGGLEQF
j_gene: TRBJ1-5; abundance: -; v_gene: TRBV2; CDR3aa: ASSEGRGGNQPQH